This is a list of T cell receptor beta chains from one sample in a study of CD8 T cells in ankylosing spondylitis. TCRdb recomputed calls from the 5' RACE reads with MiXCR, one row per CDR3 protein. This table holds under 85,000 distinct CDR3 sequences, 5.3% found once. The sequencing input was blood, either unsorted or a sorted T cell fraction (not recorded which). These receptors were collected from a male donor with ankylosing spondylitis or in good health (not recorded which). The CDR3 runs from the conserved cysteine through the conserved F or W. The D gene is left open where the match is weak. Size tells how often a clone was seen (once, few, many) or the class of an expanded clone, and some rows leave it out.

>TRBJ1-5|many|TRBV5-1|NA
CASSLTGENQPQHF
TGCGCCAGCAGCTTAACGGGAGAGAATCAGCCCCAGCATTTT
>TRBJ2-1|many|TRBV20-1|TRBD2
CSAITRGGAGYNEQFF
TGCAGTGCTATAACACGCGGGGGGGCCGGCTACAATGAGCAGTTCTTC
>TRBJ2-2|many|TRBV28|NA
CASSKKPTGELFF
TGTGCCAGCAGTAAGAAACCCACCGGGGAGCTGTTTTTT
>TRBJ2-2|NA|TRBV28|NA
CASSLSGVGELFF
TGTGCCAGCAGTTTATCAGGGGTCGGGGAGCTGTTTTTT
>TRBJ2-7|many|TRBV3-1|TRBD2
CASSQTTSGGTEQYF
TGTGCCAGCAGCCAAACAACTAGCGGGGGGACCGAGCAGTACTTC
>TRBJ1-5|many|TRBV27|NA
CASSSGYSNQPQHF
TGTGCCAGCAGTTCAGGGTATAGCAATCAGCCCCAGCATTTT
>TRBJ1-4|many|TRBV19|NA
CASNARGVEKLFF
TGTGCCAGTAACGCCAGAGGGGTTGAAAAACTGTTTTTT
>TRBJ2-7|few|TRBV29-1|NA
CSVVGHPHKNEQYF
TGCAGCGTTGTAGGGCACCCCCATAAGAACGAGCAGTACTTC
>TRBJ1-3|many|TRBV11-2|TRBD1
CASRSLKGGTGSRDAGNTIYF
TGTGCCAGCAGGTCCCTAAAGGGCGGGACAGGGAGCCGGGATGCTGGAAACACCATATATTTT
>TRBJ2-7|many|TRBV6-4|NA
CASSGLGGQYF
TGTGCCAGCAGTGGATTGGGGGGCCAGTACTTC
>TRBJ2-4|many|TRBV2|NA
CASSFEGNIQYF
TGTGCCAGCAGTTTCGAGGGGAACATTCAGTACTTC
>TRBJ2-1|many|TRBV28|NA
CASSSYNEQFF
TGTGCCAGCAGTAGCTACAATGAGCAGTTCTTC
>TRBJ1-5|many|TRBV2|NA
CASSEASGYSQPQHF
TGTGCCAGCAGTGAAGCTTCAGGGTATTCTCAGCCCCAGCATTTT
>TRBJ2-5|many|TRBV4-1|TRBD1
CASSQDSPGQGKETQYF
TGCGCCAGCAGCCAAGATTCCCCGGGACAGGGTAAAGAGACCCAGTACTTC
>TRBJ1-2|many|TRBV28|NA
CASSLLAANYGYTF
TGTGCCAGCAGTTTACTAGCTGCTAACTATGGCTACACCTTC
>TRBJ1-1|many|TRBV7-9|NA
CASSLGMNTEAFF
TGTGCCAGCAGCTTAGGGATGAACACTGAAGCTTTCTTT
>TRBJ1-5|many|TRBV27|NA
CASSSGWSNQPQHF
TGTGCCAGCAGTTCAGGATGGAGCAATCAGCCCCAGCATTTT
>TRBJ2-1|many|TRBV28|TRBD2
CASSSPGGDSYNEQFF
TGTGCCAGCAGTTCCCCGGGGGGGGACTCCTACAATGAGCAGTTCTTC
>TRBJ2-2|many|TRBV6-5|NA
CASSYSIYANTGELFF
TGTGCCAGCAGTTACTCGATTTATGCGAACACCGGGGAGCTGTTTTTT
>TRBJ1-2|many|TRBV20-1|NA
CSAREPGTRSDGYTF
TGCAGTGCTAGAGAACCCGGGACAAGATCTGATGGCTACACCTTC
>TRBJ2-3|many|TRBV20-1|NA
CSAKTSSDTQYF
TGCAGTGCTAAGACTAGTTCAGATACGCAGTATTTT
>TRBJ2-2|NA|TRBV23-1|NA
CASSQSNQANTGELFF
TGCGCCAGCAGTCAATCTAACCAGGCTAACACCGGGGAGCTGTTTTTT
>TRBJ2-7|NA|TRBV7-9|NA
CASSVGVVYEQYF
TGTGCCAGCAGCGTCGGGGTTGTGTACGAGCAGTACTTC
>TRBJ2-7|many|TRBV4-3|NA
CASSQALTYEQYF
TGCGCCAGCAGCCAAGCTTTGACTTACGAGCAGTACTTC
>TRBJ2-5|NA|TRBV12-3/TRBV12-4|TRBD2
CASNSPGLEETQYF
TGTGCCAGCAATTCTCCGGGACTAGAAGAGACCCAGTACTTC
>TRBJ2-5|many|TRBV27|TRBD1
CASSSDRLGTQYF
TGTGCCAGCAGTTCGGACAGGCTGGGGACCCAGTACTTC
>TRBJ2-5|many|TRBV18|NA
CASSPPASGETQYF
TGTGCCAGCTCACCACCAGCCTCGGGGGAGACCCAGTACTTC
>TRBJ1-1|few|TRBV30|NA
CAWRPLGPEAFF
TGTGCCTGGAGGCCCCTCGGTCCTGAAGCTTTCTTT
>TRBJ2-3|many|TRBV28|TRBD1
CASSLVATGGSDTQYF
TGTGCCAGCAGTTTGGTCGCGACAGGGGGTTCAGATACGCAGTATTTT
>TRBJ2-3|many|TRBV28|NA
CASTTRPTDTQYF
TGTGCCAGTACGACCCGACCCACAGATACGCAGTATTTT
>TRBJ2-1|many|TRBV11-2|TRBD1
CASSSVGDRVFHEQFF
TGTGCCAGCAGCTCGGTGGGGGACAGGGTATTCCATGAGCAGTTCTTC
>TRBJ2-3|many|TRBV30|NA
CAWSRVGPQYF
TGTGCCTGGAGCAGGGTCGGCCCGCAGTATTTT
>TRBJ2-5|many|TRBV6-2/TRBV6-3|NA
CASSRPAGRQETQYF
TGTGCCAGCAGCCGACCGGCCGGGCGCCAAGAGACCCAGTACTTC
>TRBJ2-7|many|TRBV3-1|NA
CASSQLVDSEYEQYF
TGTGCCAGCAGCCAGCTCGTGGACTCAGAGTACGAGCAGTACTTC
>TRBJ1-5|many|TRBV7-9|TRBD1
CASSNPQGRDSNQPQHF
TGTGCCAGCTCCAACCCACAGGGGAGAGATAGCAATCAGCCCCAGCATTTT
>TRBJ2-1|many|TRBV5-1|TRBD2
CASSFAGGPVEQFF
TGCGCCAGCAGCTTTGCGGGGGGGCCCGTTGAGCAGTTCTTC
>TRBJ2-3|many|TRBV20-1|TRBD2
CSAREAGGPDTQYF
TGCAGTGCTAGAGAAGCGGGGGGCCCAGATACGCAGTATTTT
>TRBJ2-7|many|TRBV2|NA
CASSELGGNAYEQYF
TGTGCCAGCAGTGAACTTGGAGGGAACGCCTACGAGCAGTACTTC
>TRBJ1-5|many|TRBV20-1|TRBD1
CSARVGQGSGYGQPQHF
TGCAGTGCTAGAGTGGGACAGGGAAGCGGGTACGGACAGCCCCAGCATTTT
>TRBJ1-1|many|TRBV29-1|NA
CSVVGQLNTEAFF
TGCAGCGTTGTAGGACAGCTGAACACTGAAGCTTTCTTT
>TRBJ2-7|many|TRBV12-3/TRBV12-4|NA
CASSPRRGYEQYF
TGTGCCAGCAGTCCTCGACGGGGCTACGAGCAGTACTTC
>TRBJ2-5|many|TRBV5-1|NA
CASSPDSEETQYF
TGCGCCAGCAGCCCGGACAGTGAAGAGACCCAGTACTTC
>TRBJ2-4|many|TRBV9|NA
CASSVEPAAKNIQYF
TGTGCCAGCAGCGTAGAACCAGCGGCCAAAAACATTCAGTACTTC
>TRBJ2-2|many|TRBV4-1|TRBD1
CASSRGQGVAGELFF
TGCGCCAGCAGCCGCGGACAGGGGGTAGCTGGGGAGCTGTTTTTT
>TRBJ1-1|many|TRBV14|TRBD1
CASSQDLGGGANTEAFF
TGTGCCAGCAGCCAAGATCTCGGAGGGGGCGCTAACACTGAAGCTTTCTTT
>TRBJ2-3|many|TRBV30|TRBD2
CAWDRMRTSGATDTQYF
TGTGCCTGGGACCGAATGAGGACTAGCGGGGCCACAGATACGCAGTATTTT